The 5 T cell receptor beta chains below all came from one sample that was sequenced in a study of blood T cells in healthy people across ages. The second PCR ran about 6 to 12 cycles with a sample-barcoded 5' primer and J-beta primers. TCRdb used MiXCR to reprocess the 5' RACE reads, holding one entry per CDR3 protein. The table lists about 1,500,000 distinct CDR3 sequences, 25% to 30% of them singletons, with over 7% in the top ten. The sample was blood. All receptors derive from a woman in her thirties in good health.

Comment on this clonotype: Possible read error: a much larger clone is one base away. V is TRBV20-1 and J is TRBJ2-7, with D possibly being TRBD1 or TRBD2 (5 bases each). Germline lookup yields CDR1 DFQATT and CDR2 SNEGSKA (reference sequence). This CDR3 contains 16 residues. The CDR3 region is CSAGDVWGTSSYEQYF. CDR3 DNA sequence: TGCAGTGCTGGAGATGTTTGGGGGACCAGCTCCTACGAGCAGTACTTC.

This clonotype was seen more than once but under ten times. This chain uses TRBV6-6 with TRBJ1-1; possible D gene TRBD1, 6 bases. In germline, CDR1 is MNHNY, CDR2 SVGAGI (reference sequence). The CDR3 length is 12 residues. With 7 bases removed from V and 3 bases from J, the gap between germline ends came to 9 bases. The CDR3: CASKEGDTEAFF. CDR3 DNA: TGTGCCAGCAAGGAGGGGGACACTGAAGCTTTCTTT.

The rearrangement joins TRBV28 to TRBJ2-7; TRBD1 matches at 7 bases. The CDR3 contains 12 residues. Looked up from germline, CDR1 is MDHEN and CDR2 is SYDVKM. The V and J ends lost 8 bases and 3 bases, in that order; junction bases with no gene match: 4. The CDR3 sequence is CASGTANYEQYF. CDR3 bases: TGTGCCAGCGGGACAGCCAACTACGAGCAGTACTTC.

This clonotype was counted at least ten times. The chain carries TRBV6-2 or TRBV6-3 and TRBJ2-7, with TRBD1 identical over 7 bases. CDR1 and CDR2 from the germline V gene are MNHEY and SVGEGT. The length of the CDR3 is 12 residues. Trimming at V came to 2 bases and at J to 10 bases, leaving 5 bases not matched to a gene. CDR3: CASSYPGQAQYF. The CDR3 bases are TGTGCCAGCAGTTACCCCGGACAGGCTCAGTACTTC.

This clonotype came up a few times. The CDR3 DNA reads TGTGCCAGCAGTTACGCCTCCAATGAGCAGTTCTTC. This encodes CASSYASNEQFF. The chain carries TRBV6-5 and TRBJ2-1; D gene ambiguous. This CDR3 has 12 amino acids. Trimming left V 2 bases short and J 6 bases short, with 5 bases between. CDR1 and CDR2 (germline): MNHEY, SVGAGI.